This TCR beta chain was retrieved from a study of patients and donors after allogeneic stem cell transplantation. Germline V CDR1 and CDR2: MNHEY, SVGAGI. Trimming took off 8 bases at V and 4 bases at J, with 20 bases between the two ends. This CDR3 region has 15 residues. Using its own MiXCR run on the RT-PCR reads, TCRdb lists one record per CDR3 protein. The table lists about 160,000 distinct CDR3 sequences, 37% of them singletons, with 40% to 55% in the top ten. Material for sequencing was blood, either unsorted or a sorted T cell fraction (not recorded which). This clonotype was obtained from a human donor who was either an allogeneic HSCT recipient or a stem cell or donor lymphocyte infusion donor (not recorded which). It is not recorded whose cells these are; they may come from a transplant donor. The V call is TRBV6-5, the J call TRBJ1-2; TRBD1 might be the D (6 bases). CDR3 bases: TGTGCCAGCTTACCCAGACCTACAGGGATCTATGGCTACACCTTC. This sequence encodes CASLPRPTGIYGYTF.